A selection of T cell receptor beta chains follows, all from one sample in a study of T cell responses to AZD1222 COVID-19 vaccine. The protocol was immunoSEQ multiplex PCR, while the TCRdb copy is restricted to in-frame clones and leaves out a portion. The repertoire holds around 150,000 clones, about 90% seen once, with 6.5% to 8% in the top ten. The sequenced sample was peripheral blood, obtained 28 days after the second dose of the MenACWY control vaccine. These receptors all come from an adult who received the MenACWY meningococcal vaccine as a control. Each CDR3 is given without its conserved first and last residue. Fields, in order: clone size, V gene, CDR3 length, CDR3 protein. Size is stated for part of the rows, as once, few or many counts, or as a class when the clone is expanded.

>-|TRBV6-1|14
ASSDIGDRGSNEQY
>-|TRBV2|14
ATNPVGGRLTGELF
>few|TRBV6-5|13
ASRHTDRAETEAF
>-|TRBV5-6|10
ASSSGRGELF
>once|TRBV4-3|13
ASSQESSGSSEQY
>-|TRBV24-1|13
ATSDLLAGGSEQF
>-|TRBV12-3/TRBV12-4|11
ASSLAPGTEAF
>-|TRBV12-3/TRBV12-4|11
ASSSRERGEQY
>-|TRBV6-5|14
ASSYSAGVSGNTIY
>-|TRBV28|12
ASSFGGQGYGYT
>-|TRBV18|14
ASSPNRGSSGNTIY
>once|TRBV3-1/TRBV3-2|12
ASSLQGAKNIQY
>once|TRBV9|12
ASSGGYSNQPQH
>few|TRBV11-2|14
ASSLGGQGSSTEAF
>-|TRBV5-5|11
ASSLGGDDTQY
>-|TRBV3-1/TRBV3-2|12
ASSQTGGYQPQH
>-|TRBV18|12
ASSPPNSNYGYT
>-|TRBV7-3|12
ASSKGQGGQPQH
>-|TRBV5-1|14
ASSPGTSGRVNIQY
>-|TRBV3-1/TRBV3-2|12
ASSPGYRGNEQF
>-|TRBV27|12
ASSSWGGNSPLH
>-|TRBV4-3|13
ASSQGGGLSSPLH
>once|TRBV5-6|15
ASSFSFQSLGYYGYT
>-|TRBV19|12
ASKRDWGSEEQY
>-|TRBV11-2|12
ASRRLADSYEQY
>-|TRBV5-1|12
ASSLTELNYEQY
>-|TRBV5-8|13
ASSLGGIVTDTQY
>-|TRBV10-3|10
AIRGGLNEAF
>-|TRBV2|13
ASSLGVSLEAEAF
>-|TRBV11-2|11
ASSKGLRDTQY
>-|TRBV3-1/TRBV3-2|13
ASSQVSEGLRALH
>once|TRBV6-2/TRBV6-3|12
ASSFRRTNEKLF
>-|TRBV7-2|13
ASSLVGGEDYGYT
>-|TRBV5-8|12
ASSRDRNANTQY
>-|TRBV23-1|13
ASSQSNHVKGTQY
>once|TRBV16|17
ASSQPAGGPGMRANVLT
>-|TRBV5-8|12
ASSAASGQETQY
>once|TRBV19|16
ASSIGCDRPSGCSPLH
>-|TRBV5-1|14
ASSFDSPFAGNTIY
>-|TRBV5-1|14
ASSLPRDRGFDGYT
>-|TRBV27|11
ASSSGPGNTIY
>-|TRBV6-5|12
ASSPRSSNQPQH
>-|TRBV5-1|14
ASSLDGSSSYNEQF
>-|TRBV28|11
ASSLLHDRRAF
>few|TRBV5-8|12
ASTDTFWNSPLH
>-|TRBV11-2|14
ASSARGGGGDYGYT
>-|TRBV4-2|16
ASSQDLGAGSQNEKLF
>few|TRBV3-1/TRBV3-2|13
ASSQDLTGGQPQH